This T cell receptor beta chain was identified during a study of blood T cell repertoires in COVID-19. Overall study context: Samples taken during acute and convalescent COVID-19 were collected in the United States, Italy and Spain.

Participants' reported clinical history set cohort assignment. Assay: immunoSEQ multiplex PCR; the TCRdb copy retains only in-frame clones and omits some. In the table there are roughly 300,000 clones, 80% to 90% of which are singletons. Looked up from germline, CDR1 is LNHDA and CDR2 is SQIVND (reference sequence). CDR3 size: 14 residues. V trimming: 5 bases; J trimming: 6 bases; junction bases outside the gene matches: 3. Sequenced input: PBMCs or T cells enriched from blood (not recorded which). The clonotype was recovered from a man aged 25 to 45 who had recovered from COVID-19. This chain connects TRBV19 to TRBJ2-1, with 11 bases matching TRBD1. CDR3 DNA: TGTGCCAGTAGTGGGACAGGGGGGTTCAATGAGCAGTTCTTC. Translating gives CASSGTGGFNEQFF.